The 6 T cell receptor beta chains below were found in one sample sequenced in a study of cytomegalovirus exposure and HLA in healthy donors. With 60 Vbeta and 13 Jbeta primers, the PCR was carried out. Data came from immunoSEQ multiplex PCR; TCRdb stores just in-frame clones and leaves some out. The table lists tens of thousands of clones. The sample consisted of PBMCs. The origin of the receptors is a young man in good health and CMV-seropositive.

This chain links TRBV6-4 with TRBJ2-3; 9 bases map to TRBD2. Per germline, CDR1 MRHNA and CDR2 SNTAGT. This CDR3 has 15 residues. The ends lost 2 bases at V and 4 bases at J; junction bases unmatched: 4. The CDR3: CASSDRAGGPDTQYF. The CDR3 DNA reads TGTGCCAGCAGTGACAGGGCGGGAGGGCCAGATACGCAGTATTTT.

Comments on this clone: The junction does not match germline at one end; this may be a read error. J is TRBJ2-3 and V is TRBV6-4; TRBD2 might be the D (7 bases). The CDR3 sequence is 15 residues long. Germline V lookup: CDR1 MRHNA, CDR2 SNTAGT. Written as DNA, the CDR3 is TGTGCCAGCAGTGAGGCTAGGGGGGGCACAGATAAGCAGTATTTT. Its translation is CASSEARGGTDKQYF.

The chain uses TRBV19 and TRBJ1-5; unclear D gene. From germline, CDR1 is LNHDA and CDR2 SQIVND (reference sequence). Trimming took off 8 bases at V and 2 bases at J, with 4 bases between the two ends. There are 11 residues in the CDR3. Here the CDR3 reads CASGGNQPQHF. CDR3 DNA: TGTGCCAGTGGAGGCAATCAGCCCCAGCATTTT.

This chain joins TRBV28 and TRBJ1-1; D not resolved. The length of the CDR3 is 15 residues. Trimming cost V 4 bases and J 2 bases, with 14 bases left between them. Germline values: CDR1 MDHEN, CDR2 SYDVKM. CDR3: CASSSLGSRNTEAFF. CDR3 bases: TGTGCCAGCAGTTCCCTGGGTTCTAGAAACACTGAAGCTTTCTTT.

This chain joins TRBV4-1 and TRBJ2-7; TRBD1 aligns across 7 bases. Germline V lookup: CDR1 MGHRA, CDR2 YSYEKL. The CDR3 is made up of 15 amino acids. The junction had 6 bases not matched to a gene; V was cut back by 4 bases and J by 0 bases. The CDR3 sequence is CASSPGQFVSYEQYF. In nucleotides, the CDR3 is TGCGCCAGCAGCCCGGGACAGTTTGTCTCCTACGAGCAGTACTTC.

The chain carries TRBV18 and TRBJ2-5; 7 bases map to TRBD1. There are 14 residues in the CDR3. Germline V gives CDR1 KGHSH, CDR2 LQKENI. J was trimmed by 4 bases and V by 6 bases; bases with no gene match: 8. The CDR3 sequence is CASSPGQVGETQYF. The CDR3 DNA sequence: TGTGCCAGCTCCCCAGGACAGGTAGGAGAGACCCAGTACTTC.